This T cell receptor beta chain was identified in a study of T cells expressing NK-cell markers. Concerning this clonotype itself: The antigen is not known.

The study, taken as a whole, reports: Each of six donors carried dominant NKG2C+ clonotypes accounting for about 1.0-8% of CD8+ T cells.

Synthesis of TCR beta cDNA relied on 5'RACE template switching carrying UMIs. TCRdb reworked the 5' RACE reads into one entry per CDR3 protein, no DNA. The table gives around 380,000 distinct CDR3 sequences; the top ten clones make up roughly 10% of it. Per germline, CDR1 SGDLS and CDR2 YYNGEE. The CDR3 has 13 amino acids. The receptor comes from a woman aged 45 to 65 in good health. Input material: blood T cells: a sorted CD56 or NKG2C T cell subset, CD4+ or CD8+ T cells, or bulk PBMC T cells (not recorded which). The chain employs TRBV9 and TRBJ1-2; the D call of TRBD1 rests on TCRdb alone, since no DNA is present to check it. The CDR3 loop is CASSSRQEYGYTF.